Each of the 22 T cell receptor beta chains below was sequenced from the same sample in a study of blood T cells in healthy people across ages. Primed by a sample-barcoded 5' primer and a J-beta primer mix, a second PCR proceeded for 7 to 11 cycles. TCRdb used MiXCR to reprocess the 5' RACE reads, holding one entry per CDR3 protein. The table has 1.2 million to 1.5 million distinct CDR3 sequences, 42% seen once. The sequencing sample was made of blood. These receptors all stem from a woman between 18 and 29 years old in good health.

The chain combines TRBV5-1 with TRBJ2-3; D is perhaps TRBD2 (6 bases). The CDR3 runs to 16 residues. Germline loops: CDR1 SGHRS, CDR2 YFSETQ. V lost 0 bases, J lost 5 bases, and 16 bases lay in between. CDR3 bases: TGCGCCAGCAGCTTGGTTGAAGTCCCGGGACTAGATACGCAGTATTTT. Its translation is CASSLVEVPGLDTQYF.

This chain uses TRBV20-1 with TRBJ2-1; the D gene is possibly TRBD2 (7 bases). Germline lookup yields CDR1 DFQATT and CDR2 SNEGSKA (reference sequence). This CDR3 has 19 residues. V was shortened by 6 bases and J by 7 bases, with 34 bases between the two germline ends. CDR3 sequence reads: CSAHRSTGGVGFAGNEQFF. As DNA, the CDR3 is TGCAGTGCCCACAGGTCGACGGGGGGCGTTGGCTTCGCAGGGAATGAGCAGTTCTTC.

The chain carries TRBV28 and TRBJ1-1; D gene uncertain. The germline gives CDR1 MDHEN, CDR2 SYDVKM. This CDR3 is 13 amino acids long. Between the trimmed V and J ends, which lost 5 bases and 4 bases, there was a span of 11 bases. CDR3 in DNA: TGTGCCAGCAGTCTCGGACGGAGCACTGAAGCTTTCTTT. Translation gives CASSLGRSTEAFF.

The chain is built from TRBV14 and TRBJ2-1; D is unresolved. Germline V CDR1 and CDR2: SGHDN, FVKESK. V lost 2 bases and J 10 bases, leaving 18 bases between the germline ends. This CDR3 is built from 15 residues. CDR3 in amino acids: CASSQIDTENYEQFF. Here the CDR3 DNA reads TGTGCCAGCAGCCAAATCGACACGGAGAACTACGAGCAGTTCTTC.

This clonotype turned up a few times. The chain couples TRBV20-1 to TRBJ2-7; D is perhaps TRBD1 or TRBD2 (6 bases each). The CDR3 has 16 residues. Germline V gene data show CDR1 as DFQATT and CDR2 as SNEGSKA (reference sequence). Trimming took 6 bases from V and 4 from J, leaving 25 bases between them. This CDR3 reads CSALDTPGASVYEQYF. For the CDR3, the DNA is TGCAGTGCCCTGGATACGCCGGGGGCCTCCGTATACGAGCAGTACTTC.

The chain couples TRBV20-1 to TRBJ2-4; 9 nucleotides line up with TRBD2. The DNA matches TRBJ2-5 better at its end, which makes the J call doubtful. Germline CDR1 is DFQATT and CDR2 is SNEGSKA (reference sequence). The CDR3 loop spans 15 amino acids. The CDR3 DNA reads TGCAGCTCTCGATCGCGGGAGGGAGATCGGGAGACCCAGTACTTC. Translation gives CSSRSREGDRETQYF.

V and J are TRBV20-1 and TRBJ1-5, with 7 bases that match TRBD1. The germline gives CDR1 DFQATT, CDR2 SNEGSKA (reference sequence). CDR3 length: 17 amino acids. The V and J ends lost 7 bases and 0 bases, in that order; junction bases with no gene match: 15. The CDR3 is CSVSETGISLSNQPQHF. CDR3 bases: TGCAGTGTTTCTGAGACAGGGATTAGCCTTAGCAATCAGCCCCAGCATTTT.

V and J are TRBV6-2 or TRBV6-3 and TRBJ1-2, with D unresolved. Germline values: CDR1 MNHEY, CDR2 SVGEGT. The CDR3 is made up of 15 amino acids. Trimming removed 10 bases at V and 0 bases at J, with 18 bases between. The CDR3: CATSGYRTANYGYTF. The CDR3 coding sequence is TGTGCCACCTCGGGCTATCGTACTGCTAACTATGGCTACACCTTC.

This clonotype has just a few counts. The chain employs TRBV7-2 and TRBJ1-1; D not resolved. The CDR3 loop spans 14 amino acids. Per the germline V gene, CDR1 is SGHTA and CDR2 is FQGNSA. V lost 7 bases, J lost 0 bases, and 12 bases lay in between. In nucleotides, the CDR3 is TGTGCCAGCAACCCCCAGCAGTTGAACACTGAAGCTTTCTTT. Its protein product is CASNPQQLNTEAFF.

As regards this clonotype: An end of the junction does not agree with germline; a read error may underlie this. The V call is TRBV28, the J call TRBJ2-7, with D unclear. The germline V gene has CDR1 MDHEN and CDR2 SYDVKM. The CDR3 extends over 12 amino acids. The CDR3 bases are TGTGCCAGCAGGGAGACCTCCTGCGAGCAGTACTTC. Translating gives CASRETSCEQYF.

This chain joins TRBV5-5 and TRBJ2-3; D unresolved. The CDR3 has 14 amino acids. V lost 0 bases and J lost 4, with 9 bases in between. In germline, CDR1 is SGHKS, CDR2 YYEKEE (reference sequence). CDR3 sequence: CASSLVHPPDTQYF. In DNA form, the CDR3 reads TGTGCCAGCAGCTTGGTACATCCTCCAGATACGCAGTATTTT.

V is TRBV20-1 and J is TRBJ2-7; tentative D call: TRBD2 (6 bases). V was shortened by 3 bases and J by 1 base, with 16 bases between the two germline ends. Germline V gene lookup returns CDR1 DFQATT and CDR2 SNEGSKA (reference sequence). The CDR3 is 15 residues long. The CDR3 sequence is CSARGPRGYSYEQYF. The CDR3 nucleotides read TGCAGTGCTAGGGGGCCGCGGGGATATTCCTACGAGCAGTACTTC.

This CDR3 is CASRPAASTDTQYF. Written as DNA, the CDR3 is TGTGCCAGCAGACCCGCGGCTAGCACAGATACGCAGTATTTT. The chain joins TRBV7-3 to TRBJ2-3; no clear D. Trimming left V 6 bases short and J 0 bases short, with 10 bases between. Germline-derived CDR1 and CDR2 are SGHTA and FQGTGA. The CDR3 spans 14 residues.

V is TRBV2 and J is TRBJ2-1; D ambiguous. The CDR3 is 11 residues long. Trimming pared 7 bases from V and 6 bases from J, leaving 7 bases between. Germline V gene data show CDR1 as SNHLY and CDR2 as FYNNEI. DNA of the CDR3: TGTGCCAGCACCCCAGTCAATGAGCAGTTCTTC. Its translation is CASTPVNEQFF. The variable domain in full, with the rest retrieved from reference TRBV2 and TRBJ2-1, is EPEVTQTPSHQVTQMGQEVILRCVPISNHLYFYWYRQILGQKVEFLVSFYNNEISEKSEIFDDQFSVERPDGSNFTLKIRSTKLEDSAMYFCASTPVNEQFFGPGTRLTVL.

This rearrangement joins TRBV4-1 to TRBJ2-7; D possibly corresponds to TRBD2 (5 bases). Germline CDR1 is MGHRA and CDR2 is YSYEKL. The ends were cut back, 1 base at V and 0 bases at J, with 10 bases in the middle. This CDR3 contains 15 residues. The CDR3 loop reads CASSQVGRASYEQYF. DNA for the CDR3: TGCGCCAGCAGCCAAGTAGGGAGAGCCTCCTACGAGCAGTACTTC.

In its sample, this clonotype was seen a few times. The chain is built from TRBV5-1 and TRBJ2-5, with D maybe TRBD1 (5 bases). The CDR3 covers 14 residues. The germline V gene encodes CDR1 SGHRS and CDR2 YFSETQ. The V end was cut by 6 bases, the J end by 11 bases, with 23 bases between. CDR3 residues: CASTGHSLYNEQYF. CDR3 DNA sequence: TGCGCCAGCACAGGACACTCTTTATACAATGAGCAGTACTTC.

The gene calls are TRBV6-5 and TRBJ2-5, with TRBD2 identical over 10 bases. TRBJ2-7 matches the DNA end more closely, so the J call is doubtful. This CDR3 region has 15 residues. CDR1 is MNHEY, CDR2 SVGAGI, per germline. DNA of the CDR3: TGTGCCAGCAGTTATGGACTAGCGGAGGCCTACGAGCAGTACTTC. It yields the protein CASSYGLAEAYEQYF.

There are a few counts of this clonotype. The rearrangement links TRBV6-6 to TRBJ2-1; D unresolved. V was cut by 7 bases and J by 10 bases, with 11 bases left in between. The CDR3 spans 11 residues. Looked up from germline, CDR1 is MNHNY and CDR2 is SVGAGI (reference sequence). The DNA for the CDR3 is TGTGCCAGCACCAACGCGCGGGAGCAGTTCTTC. Translated: CASTNAREQFF.

This clonotype was counted only a few times. The chain uses TRBV6-5 and TRBJ2-5; 7 bases match TRBD1. V lost 4 bases and J lost 2; bases outside the gene matches: 7. The CDR3 is 15 amino acids. The germline CDR1 and CDR2 sequences are MNHEY and SVGAGI. The CDR3 protein is CASSWNRGTQETQYF. CDR3 coding DNA: TGTGCCAGCAGTTGGAACAGGGGAACACAAGAGACCCAGTACTTC.

This clonotype occurred a few times. The chain recombines TRBV5-1 with TRBJ2-5; 7 positions agree with TRBD1. The end of the DNA aligns better with TRBJ2-7, so the J call may be wrong. The CDR3 contains 15 residues. Per the germline V gene, CDR1 is SGHRS and CDR2 is YFSETQ. CDR3 in amino acids: CASSPSRQGPYEQYF. CDR3 nucleotides: TGCGCCAGCAGCCCCTCCCGACAGGGTCCCTACGAGCAGTACTTC.

This clonotype appeared a single time. The J gene is TRBJ2-5, the V gene TRBV29-1, with a possible D match to TRBD2 (6 bases). Germline CDR1 is SQVTM and CDR2 is ANQGSEA. V lost 7 bases and J lost 11, with 23 bases in between. The CDR3 consists of 13 residues. CDR3 in DNA: TGCAGCGCCGCTTCCGACCGCGGGGTCAAGCAGTACTTC. It encodes CSAASDRGVKQYF.

This clonotype was seen a few times. The rearrangement uses TRBV7-2 and TRBJ2-7; 11 nucleotides align to TRBD2. Germline trimming cut 5 bases from V and 2 bases from J; bases unmatched to any gene: 11. CDR1 and CDR2 from the germline V gene are SGHTA and FQGNSA. CDR3 length equals 17 residues. The CDR3 nucleotides read TGTGCCAGCAGCCCAAGGGTTGGGACTAGCGGTACCTACGAGCAGTACTTC. Residues: CASSPRVGTSGTYEQYF.